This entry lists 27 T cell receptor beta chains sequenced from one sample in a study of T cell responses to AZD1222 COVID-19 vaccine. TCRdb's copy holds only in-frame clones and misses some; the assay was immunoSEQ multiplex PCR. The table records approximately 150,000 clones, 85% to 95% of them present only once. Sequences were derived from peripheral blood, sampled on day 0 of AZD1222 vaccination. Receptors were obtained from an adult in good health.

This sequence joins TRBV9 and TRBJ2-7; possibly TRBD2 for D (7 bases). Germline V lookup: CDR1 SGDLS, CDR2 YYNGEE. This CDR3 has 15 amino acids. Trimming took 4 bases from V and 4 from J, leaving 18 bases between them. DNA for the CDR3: TGTGCCAGCAGCCCCCATGAGGGGGGGAGTTACGAGCAGTACTTC. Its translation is CASSPHEGGSYEQYF.

The CDR3 nucleotides read TGTGCCAGCTCACCAGGGGAGGTCGCAACTAATGAAAAACTGTTTTTT. Translation: CASSPGEVATNEKLFF. The chain joins TRBV18 to TRBJ1-4, with D uncertain. The V gene lost 2 bases and the J gene lost 0 bases, with 10 bases spanning the gap. CDR3 length: 16 amino acids. Germline CDR1 is KGHSH and CDR2 is LQKENI. Drawing the rest from reference TRBV18 and TRBJ1-4, the complete variable domain is NAGVMQNPRHLVRRRGQEARLRCSPMKGHSHVYWYRQLPEEGLKFMVYLQKENIIDESGMPKERFSAEFPKEGPSILRIQQVVRGDSAAYFCASSPGEVATNEKLFFGSGTQLSVL.

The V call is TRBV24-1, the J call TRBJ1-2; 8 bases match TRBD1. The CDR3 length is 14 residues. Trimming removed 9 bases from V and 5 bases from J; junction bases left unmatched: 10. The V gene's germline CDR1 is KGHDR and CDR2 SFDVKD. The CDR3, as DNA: TGTGCCACCGGGGGGACAGGAGAAGGATATGGCTACACCTTC. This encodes CATGGTGEGYGYTF.

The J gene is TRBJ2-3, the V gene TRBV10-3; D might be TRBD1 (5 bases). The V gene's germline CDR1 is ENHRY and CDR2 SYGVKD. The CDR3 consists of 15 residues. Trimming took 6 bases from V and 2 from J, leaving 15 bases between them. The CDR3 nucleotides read TGTGCCATCAGGGCCGGCCTAGGGGCCACAGATACGCAGTATTTT. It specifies CAIRAGLGATDTQYF.

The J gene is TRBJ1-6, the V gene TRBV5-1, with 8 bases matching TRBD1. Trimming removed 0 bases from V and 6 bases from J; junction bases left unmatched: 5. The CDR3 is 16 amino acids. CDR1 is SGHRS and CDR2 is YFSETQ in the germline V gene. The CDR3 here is CASSLERDRPNSPLHF. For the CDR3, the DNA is TGCGCCAGCAGCTTGGAGCGGGACAGGCCTAATTCACCCCTCCACTTT.

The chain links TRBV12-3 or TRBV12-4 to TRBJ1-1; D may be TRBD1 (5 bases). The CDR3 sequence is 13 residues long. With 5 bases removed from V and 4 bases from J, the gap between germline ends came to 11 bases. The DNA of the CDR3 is TGTGCCAGCAGTGCCCAGGGTAGCACTGAAGCTTTCTTT. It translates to CASSAQGSTEAFF.

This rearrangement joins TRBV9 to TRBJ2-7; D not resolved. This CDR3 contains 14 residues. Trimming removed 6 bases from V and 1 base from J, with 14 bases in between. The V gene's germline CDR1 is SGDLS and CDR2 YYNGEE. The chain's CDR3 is CASTPSPISYEQYF. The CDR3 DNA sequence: TGTGCCAGCACCCCGTCTCCGATTTCCTACGAGCAGTACTTC. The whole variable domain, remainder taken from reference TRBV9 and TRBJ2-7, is DSGVTQTPKHLITATGQRVTLRCSPRSGDLSVYWYQQSLDQGLQFLIQYYNGEERAKGNILERFSAQQFPDLHSELNLSSLELGDSALYFCASTPSPISYEQYFGPGTRLTVT.

This chain's CDR3 is CASSPPVGTEGHYGYTF. CDR3 coding DNA: TGTGCCAGCTCACCACCCGTTGGGACAGAGGGACACTATGGCTACACCTTC. The V call is TRBV18, the J call TRBJ1-2, with 7 bases that match TRBD1. Germline lookup yields CDR1 KGHSH and CDR2 LQKENI. The CDR3 is 17 amino acids. V lost 0 bases to trimming and J lost 3 bases; unmatched junction nucleotides: 10.

The CDR3 DNA reads TGTGCCAGCAGAACCGGGGCCCTAAATTCACCCCTCCACTTT. It yields the protein CASRTGALNSPLHF. The chain employs TRBV6-5 and TRBJ1-6; TRBD1 might be the D (5 bases). Germline V lookup: CDR1 MNHEY, CDR2 SVGAGI. This CDR3 spans 14 amino acids. Trimming cost V 6 bases and J 7 bases, with 13 bases left between them.

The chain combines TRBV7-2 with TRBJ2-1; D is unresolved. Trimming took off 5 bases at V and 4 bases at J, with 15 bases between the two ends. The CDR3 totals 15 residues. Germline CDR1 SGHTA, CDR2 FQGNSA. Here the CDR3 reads CASSKPVSAYNEQFF. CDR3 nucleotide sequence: TGTGCCAGCAGCAAGCCCGTATCGGCATACAATGAGCAGTTCTTC.

The CDR3 sequence: CASSLTTGNIQYF. The CDR3 bases are TGTGCCAGCAGTTTAACGACAGGAAACATTCAGTACTTC. This rearrangement joins TRBV6-5 to TRBJ2-4; a possible D gene is TRBD1 (6 bases). Germline V gene data show CDR1 as MNHEY and CDR2 as SVGAGI. CDR3 length: 13 amino acids. V was clipped by 4 bases and J by 6 bases, with 10 bases between them.

CDR3 sequence: CASSQGAGLEAFF. CDR3 nucleotides: TGCGCCAGCAGCCAAGGGGCGGGGTTAGAAGCTTTCTTT. The chain joins TRBV4-1 to TRBJ1-1; D ambiguous. The V and J ends lost 1 base and 8 bases respectively, with 11 bases between them. CDR1 and CDR2 from the germline V gene are MGHRA and YSYEKL. The CDR3 spans 13 residues.

CDR3 in DNA: TGTGCCAGCAGCCCCTCTGGGGACCAGAATGAAAAACTGTTTTTT. It is translated as CASSPSGDQNEKLFF. The rearrangement links TRBV2 to TRBJ1-4; possibly TRBD1 for D (5 bases). CDR1 SNHLY and CDR2 FYNNEI come from the germline V gene. Trimming left V 6 bases short and J 5 bases short, with 16 bases between. CDR3 size: 15 residues.

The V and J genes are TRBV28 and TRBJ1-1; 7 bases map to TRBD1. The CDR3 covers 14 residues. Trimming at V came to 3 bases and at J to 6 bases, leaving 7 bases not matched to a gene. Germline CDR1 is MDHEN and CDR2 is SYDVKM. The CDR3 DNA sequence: TGTGCCAGCAGTTTGACAGGGCCCTCCGCTGAAGCTTTCTTT. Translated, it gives CASSLTGPSAEAFF.

CDR3 nucleotide sequence: TGTGCCTGGAGTGTAACCTTAACAGATACGCAGTATTTT. Protein: CAWSVTLTDTQYF. V is TRBV30 and J is TRBJ2-3; D not certain. The CDR3 has 13 amino acids. Trimming shortened V by 0 bases and J by 3 bases, and 7 bases separated the two germline ends. Looked up from germline, CDR1 is GTSNPN and CDR2 is SVGIG (reference sequence).

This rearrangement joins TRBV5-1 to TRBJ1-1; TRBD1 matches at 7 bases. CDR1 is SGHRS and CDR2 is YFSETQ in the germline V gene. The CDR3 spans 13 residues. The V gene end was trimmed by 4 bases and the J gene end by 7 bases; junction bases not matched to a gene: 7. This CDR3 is CASSRQGSDEAFF. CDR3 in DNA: TGCGCCAGCAGCCGACAGGGTTCGGATGAAGCTTTCTTT. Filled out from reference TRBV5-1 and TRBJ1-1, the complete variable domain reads KAGVTQTPRYLIKTRGQQVTLSCSPISGHRSVSWYQQTPGQGLQFLFEYFSETQRNKGNFPGRFSGRQFSNSRSEMNVSTLELGDSALYLCASSRQGSDEAFFGQGTRLTVV.

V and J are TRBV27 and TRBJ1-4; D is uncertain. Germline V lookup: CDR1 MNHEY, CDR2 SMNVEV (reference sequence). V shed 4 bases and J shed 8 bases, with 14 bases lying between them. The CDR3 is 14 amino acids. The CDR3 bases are TGTGCCAGCAGTTCCGAGGGCTTGGGCGAAAAACTGTTTTTT. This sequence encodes CASSSEGLGEKLFF.

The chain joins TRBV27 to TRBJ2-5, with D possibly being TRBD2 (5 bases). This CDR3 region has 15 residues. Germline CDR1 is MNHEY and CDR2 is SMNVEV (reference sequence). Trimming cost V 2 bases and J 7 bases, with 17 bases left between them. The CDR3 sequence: CASSLTLGSVGTQYF. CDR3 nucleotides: TGTGCCAGCAGTTTAACTTTGGGTAGCGTGGGGACCCAGTACTTC.

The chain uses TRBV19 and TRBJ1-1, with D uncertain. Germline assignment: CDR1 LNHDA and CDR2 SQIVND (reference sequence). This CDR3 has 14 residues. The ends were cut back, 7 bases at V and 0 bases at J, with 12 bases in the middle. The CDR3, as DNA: TGTGCCAGTAATTGGGATTCAATGAACACTGAAGCTTTCTTT. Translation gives CASNWDSMNTEAFF.

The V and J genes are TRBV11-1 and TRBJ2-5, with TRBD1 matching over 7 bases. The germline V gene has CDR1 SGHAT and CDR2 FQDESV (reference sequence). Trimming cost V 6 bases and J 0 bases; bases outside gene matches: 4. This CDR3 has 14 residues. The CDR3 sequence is CASRSGTDQETQYF. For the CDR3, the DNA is TGTGCCAGCAGGTCCGGGACAGACCAAGAGACCCAGTACTTC.

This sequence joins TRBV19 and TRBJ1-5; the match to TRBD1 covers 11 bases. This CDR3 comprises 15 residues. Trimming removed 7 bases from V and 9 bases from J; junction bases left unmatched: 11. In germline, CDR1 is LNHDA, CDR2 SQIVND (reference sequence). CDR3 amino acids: CASNQGQGAYWPQHF. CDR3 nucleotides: TGTGCCAGTAACCAAGGACAGGGGGCCTATTGGCCCCAGCATTTT. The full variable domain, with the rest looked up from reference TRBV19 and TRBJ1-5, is DGGITQSPKYLFRKEGQNVTLSCEQNLNHDAMYWYRQDPGQGLRLIYYSQIVNDFQKGDIAEGYSVSREKKESFPLTVTSAQKNPTAFYLCASNQGQGAYWPQHFGDGTRLSIL.

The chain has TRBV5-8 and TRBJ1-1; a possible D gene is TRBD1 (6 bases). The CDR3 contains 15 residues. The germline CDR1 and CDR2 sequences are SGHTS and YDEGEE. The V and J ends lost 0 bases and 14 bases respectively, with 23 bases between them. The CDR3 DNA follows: TGTGCCAGCAGCTTGGCCATCTTATCGGACAGTGAGGGATTCTTT. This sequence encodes CASSLAILSDSEGFF.

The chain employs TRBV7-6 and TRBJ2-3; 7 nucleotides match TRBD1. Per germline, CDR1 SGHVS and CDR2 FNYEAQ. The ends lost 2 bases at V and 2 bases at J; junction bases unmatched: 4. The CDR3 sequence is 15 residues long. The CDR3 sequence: CASSLLGQNTDTQYF. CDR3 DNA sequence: TGTGCCAGCAGCTTACTGGGACAGAACACAGATACGCAGTATTTT.

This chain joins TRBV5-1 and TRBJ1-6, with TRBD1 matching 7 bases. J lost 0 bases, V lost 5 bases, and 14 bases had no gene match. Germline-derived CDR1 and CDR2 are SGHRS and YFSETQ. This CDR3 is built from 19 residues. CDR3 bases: TGCGCCAGCAGTCTCGGGACAGCAATTTCCCTCTCCTATAATTCACCCCTCCACTTT. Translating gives CASSLGTAISLSYNSPLHF.

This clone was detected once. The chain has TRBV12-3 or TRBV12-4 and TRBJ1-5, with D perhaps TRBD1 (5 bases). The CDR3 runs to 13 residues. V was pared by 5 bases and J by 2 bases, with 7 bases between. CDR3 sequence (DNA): TGTGCCAGCAGTCGGGACGGCAATCAGCCCCAGCATTTT. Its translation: CASSRDGNQPQHF.

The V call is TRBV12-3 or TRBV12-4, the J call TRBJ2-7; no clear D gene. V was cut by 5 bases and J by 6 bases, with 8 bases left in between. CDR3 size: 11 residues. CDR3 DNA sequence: TGTGCCAGCAGTGAGGATCGCGAGCAGTACTTC. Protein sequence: CASSEDREQYF.

The DNA for the CDR3 is TGTGCCAGCAGCTTCCGCCTCCATAGCGGGGGGGCCATAGATACGCAGTATTTT. Its protein is CASSFRLHSGGAIDTQYF. The chain links TRBV13 to TRBJ2-3, with 11 bases aligning to TRBD2. CDR1 is PRHDT, CDR2 FYEKMQ, per germline (reference sequence). V shed 3 bases and J 5 bases; nucleotides not matched to a gene: 13. This CDR3 contains 18 residues.